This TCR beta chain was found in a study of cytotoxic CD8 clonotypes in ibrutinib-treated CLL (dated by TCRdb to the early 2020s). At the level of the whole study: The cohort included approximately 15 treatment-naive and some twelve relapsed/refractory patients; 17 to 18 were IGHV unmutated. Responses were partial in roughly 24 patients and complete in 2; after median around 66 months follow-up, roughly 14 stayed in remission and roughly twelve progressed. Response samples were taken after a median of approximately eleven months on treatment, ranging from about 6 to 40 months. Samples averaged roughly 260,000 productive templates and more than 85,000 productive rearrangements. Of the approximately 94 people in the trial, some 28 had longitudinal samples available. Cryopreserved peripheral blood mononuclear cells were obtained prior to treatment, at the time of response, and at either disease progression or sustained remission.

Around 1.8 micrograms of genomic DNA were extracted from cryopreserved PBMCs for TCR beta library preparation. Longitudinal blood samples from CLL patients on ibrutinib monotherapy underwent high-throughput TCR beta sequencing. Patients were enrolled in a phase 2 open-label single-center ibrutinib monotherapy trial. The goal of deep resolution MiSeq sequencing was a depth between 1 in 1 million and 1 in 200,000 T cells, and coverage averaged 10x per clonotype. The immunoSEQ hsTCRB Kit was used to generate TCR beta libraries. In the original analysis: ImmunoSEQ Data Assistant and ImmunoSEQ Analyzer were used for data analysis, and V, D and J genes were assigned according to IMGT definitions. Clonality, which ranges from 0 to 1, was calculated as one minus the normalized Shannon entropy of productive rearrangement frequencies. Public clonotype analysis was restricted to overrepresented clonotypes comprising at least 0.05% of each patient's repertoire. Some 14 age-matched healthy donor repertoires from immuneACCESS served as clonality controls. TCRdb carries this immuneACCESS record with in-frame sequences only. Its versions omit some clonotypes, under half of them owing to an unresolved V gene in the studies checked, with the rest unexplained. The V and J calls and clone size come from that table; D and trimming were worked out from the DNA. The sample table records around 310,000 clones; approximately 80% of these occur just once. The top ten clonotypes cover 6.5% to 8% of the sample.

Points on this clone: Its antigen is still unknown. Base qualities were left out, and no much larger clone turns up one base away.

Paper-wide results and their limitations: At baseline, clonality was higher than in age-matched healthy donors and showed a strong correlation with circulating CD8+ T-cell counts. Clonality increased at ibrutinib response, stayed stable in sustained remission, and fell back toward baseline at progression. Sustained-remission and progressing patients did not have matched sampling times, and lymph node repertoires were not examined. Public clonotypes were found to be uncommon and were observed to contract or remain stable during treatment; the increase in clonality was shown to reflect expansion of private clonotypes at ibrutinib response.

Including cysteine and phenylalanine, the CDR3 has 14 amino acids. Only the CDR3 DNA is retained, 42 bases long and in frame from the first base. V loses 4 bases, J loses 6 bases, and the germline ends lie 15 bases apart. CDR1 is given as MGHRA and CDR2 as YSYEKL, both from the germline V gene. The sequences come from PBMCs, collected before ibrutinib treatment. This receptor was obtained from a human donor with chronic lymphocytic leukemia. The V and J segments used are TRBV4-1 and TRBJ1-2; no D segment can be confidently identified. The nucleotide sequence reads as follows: TGCGCCAGCAGCCCCCGGCGGGTCGACGATGGCTACACCTTC. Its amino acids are CASSPRRVDDGYTF.